These T cell receptor beta chains were read from a single sample in a study of blood T cell repertoires in COVID-19. Data came from immunoSEQ multiplex PCR; TCRdb stores just in-frame clones and leaves some out. The data contain about 270,000 clones, approximately 86% of them seen just once; the ten biggest clones take up around 8.8%. What was sequenced was peripheral blood. These receptors were obtained from a man in his forties or fifties with active or convalescent COVID-19. The CDR3 runs from the conserved cysteine through the conserved F or W. The D gene is left open where the match is weak. The size of a clone is reported for some rows only, either as once, few or many, or as a class for expanded clones.

d_gene: TRBD1
len: 13
v_gene: TRBV5-4
abundance: NA
j_gene: TRBJ2-1
CDR3nt: TGTGCCAGCAGCTTGACAGGGGGCAATGAGCAGTTCTTC
CDR3aa: CASSLTGGNEQFF

d_gene: NA
len: 20
v_gene: TRBV18
abundance: NA
j_gene: TRBJ1-3
CDR3nt: TGTGCCAGCTCACCTGGAGTGGGAGGCCTTGCGGATAGCCTGGGGAACACCATATATTTT
CDR3aa: CASSPGVGGLADSLGNTIYF

d_gene: NA
len: 12
v_gene: TRBV7-9
abundance: NA
j_gene: TRBJ2-4
CDR3nt: TGTGCCAGCAGCTTCCTTGCAGAGGTTCAGTACTTC
CDR3aa: CASSFLAEVQYF

d_gene: TRBD2
len: 15
v_gene: TRBV28
abundance: NA
j_gene: TRBJ2-2
CDR3nt: TGTGCCAGCAGTTTGGGGTCTAGCGGTACCGGGGAGCTGTTTTTT
CDR3aa: CASSLGSSGTGELFF

d_gene: NA
len: 17
v_gene: TRBV5-1
abundance: NA
j_gene: TRBJ1-3
CDR3nt: TGCGCCAGCAGCTTGTCGCAGGGGACCTACTCTGGAAACACCATATATTTT
CDR3aa: CASSLSQGTYSGNTIYF

d_gene: NA
len: 13
v_gene: TRBV6-1
abundance: NA
j_gene: TRBJ1-5
CDR3nt: TGTGCCAGCAGTGATGTAGGCAATCAGCCCCAGCATTTT
CDR3aa: CASSDVGNQPQHF

d_gene: TRBD1
len: 17
v_gene: TRBV28
abundance: few
j_gene: TRBJ1-2
CDR3nt: TGTGCCAGCCGACCCAGGACAGGGTCGATAGGCGGCTATGGCTACACCTTC
CDR3aa: CASRPRTGSIGGYGYTF

d_gene: TRBD2
len: 15
v_gene: TRBV4-2
abundance: NA
j_gene: TRBJ2-3
CDR3nt: TGTGCCAGCAGCCAAGCGGCGGGAGAGACAGATACGCAGTATTTT
CDR3aa: CASSQAAGETDTQYF

d_gene: NA
len: 15
v_gene: TRBV27
abundance: few
j_gene: TRBJ2-1
CDR3nt: TGTGCCAGCAGTTTAAAAACCCCAGGGTACAATGAGCAGTTCTTC
CDR3aa: CASSLKTPGYNEQFF

d_gene: NA
len: 16
v_gene: TRBV6-6
abundance: few
j_gene: TRBJ1-2
CDR3nt: TGTGCCAGCAGTTACTCCCAGGGGTTCCATGACTATGGCTACACCTTC
CDR3aa: CASSYSQGFHDYGYTF

d_gene: NA
len: 14
v_gene: TRBV28
abundance: NA
j_gene: TRBJ2-5
CDR3nt: TGTGCCAGCAGCTCCGGACACATCCAAGAGACCCAGTACTTC
CDR3aa: CASSSGHIQETQYF

d_gene: NA
len: 13
v_gene: TRBV7-9
abundance: once
j_gene: TRBJ1-3
CDR3nt: TGTGCCAGCAGGGGAGGGTCCGGGGACACCATATATTTT
CDR3aa: CASRGGSGDTIYF

d_gene: TRBD2
len: 17
v_gene: TRBV3-1/TRBV3-2
abundance: NA
j_gene: TRBJ2-1
CDR3nt: TGTGCCAGCAGCCAAGATTACCGGGAGGCCCCTCACAATGAGCAGTTCTTC
CDR3aa: CASSQDYREAPHNEQFF

d_gene: NA
len: 13
v_gene: TRBV5-6
abundance: NA
j_gene: TRBJ2-3
CDR3nt: TGTGCCAGCATGGAGGGTCGGACAGATACGCAGTATTTT
CDR3aa: CASMEGRTDTQYF

d_gene: TRBD1
len: 18
v_gene: TRBV2
abundance: NA
j_gene: TRBJ1-5
CDR3nt: TGTGCCAGCGCGAGTGGACAGGGCGTCCTAGTTAGCAATCAGCCCCAGCATTTT
CDR3aa: CASASGQGVLVSNQPQHF

d_gene: NA
len: 15
v_gene: TRBV9
abundance: once
j_gene: TRBJ1-5
CDR3nt: TGTGCCAGCAGCGGATCGGGGGGGCCCGATCAGCCCCAGCATTTT
CDR3aa: CASSGSGGPDQPQHF

d_gene: TRBD2
len: 16
v_gene: TRBV11-2
abundance: NA
j_gene: TRBJ2-5
CDR3nt: TGTGCCAGCAGCTCTATAGCGGGAGGGCCGAGGGAGACCCAGTACTTC
CDR3aa: CASSSIAGGPRETQYF

d_gene: NA
len: 15
v_gene: TRBV19
abundance: once
j_gene: TRBJ1-5
CDR3nt: TGTGCCAGTAGTGCCCTAGCCCCACCTGGTCAGCCCCAGCATTTT
CDR3aa: CASSALAPPGQPQHF

d_gene: NA
len: 16
v_gene: TRBV3-1/TRBV3-2
abundance: NA
j_gene: TRBJ1-1
CDR3nt: TGTGCCAGCAGCCTTAGTGGGAGCCGACAGAACACTGAAGCTTTCTTT
CDR3aa: CASSLSGSRQNTEAFF

d_gene: TRBD1
len: 14
v_gene: TRBV5-6
abundance: NA
j_gene: TRBJ1-4
CDR3nt: TGTGCCAGCAGCCTACAGGGGCTTATGGAAAAACTGTTTTTT
CDR3aa: CASSLQGLMEKLFF

d_gene: NA
len: 16
v_gene: TRBV24-1
abundance: NA
j_gene: TRBJ2-5
CDR3nt: TGTGCCACCAGTGATTTGGTCCGGGGGGCTCGGGAGACCCAGTACTTC
CDR3aa: CATSDLVRGARETQYF

d_gene: NA
len: 12
v_gene: TRBV3-1/TRBV3-2
abundance: once
j_gene: TRBJ2-2
CDR3nt: TGTGCCAGCAGCCGCGGGCCCGGGGAGCTGTTTTTT
CDR3aa: CASSRGPGELFF

d_gene: NA
len: 14
v_gene: TRBV10-3
abundance: NA
j_gene: TRBJ1-4
CDR3nt: TGTGCCATCAGTGGTGGCGGTTCTAATGAAAAACTGTTTTTT
CDR3aa: CAISGGGSNEKLFF

d_gene: TRBD2
len: 17
v_gene: TRBV2
abundance: few
j_gene: TRBJ2-7
CDR3nt: TGTGCCAGCAGTGAACGGGCTAGCGGGGGCCTCCCCCACGAGCAGTACTTC
CDR3aa: CASSERASGGLPHEQYF

d_gene: NA
len: 14
v_gene: TRBV12-5
abundance: NA
j_gene: TRBJ1-2
CDR3nt: TGTGCTAGTGGTGCCGAGGACAGATTCTATGGCTACACCTTC
CDR3aa: CASGAEDRFYGYTF

d_gene: NA
len: 13
v_gene: TRBV7-3
abundance: NA
j_gene: TRBJ2-3
CDR3nt: TGTGCCAGCAGCTTAATTCATTCAGATACGCAGTATTTT
CDR3aa: CASSLIHSDTQYF

d_gene: TRBD2
len: 17
v_gene: TRBV19
abundance: NA
j_gene: TRBJ2-3
CDR3nt: TGTGCCAGTAGTATTGCGAAGACTAGCGGCTACACAGATACGCAGTATTTT
CDR3aa: CASSIAKTSGYTDTQYF

d_gene: NA
len: 13
v_gene: TRBV19
abundance: NA
j_gene: TRBJ2-3
CDR3nt: TGTGCCAGTAGCCCAGGCTTACGAGATACGCAGTATTTT
CDR3aa: CASSPGLRDTQYF

d_gene: TRBD2
len: 15
v_gene: TRBV7-3
abundance: NA
j_gene: TRBJ2-1
CDR3nt: TGTGCCAGCAGCCAAAGCGGGAGGGATGACAATGAGCAGTTCTTC
CDR3aa: CASSQSGRDDNEQFF

d_gene: NA
len: 15
v_gene: TRBV5-8
abundance: once
j_gene: TRBJ1-6
CDR3nt: TGTGCCAGCAGGAAGCTTCCTATAAATAATTCACCCCTCCACTTT
CDR3aa: CASRKLPINNSPLHF

d_gene: NA
len: 15
v_gene: TRBV19
abundance: NA
j_gene: TRBJ2-2
CDR3nt: TGTGCCAGTAGTATGGAGGGTTTGGACACCGGGGAGCTGTTTTTT
CDR3aa: CASSMEGLDTGELFF

d_gene: NA
len: 21
v_gene: TRBV7-9
abundance: NA
j_gene: TRBJ2-5
CDR3nt: TGTGCCAGCAGCATCCGATACACCAGGGCACCCGATCCTCCCAATCCTGAGACCCAGTACTTC
CDR3aa: CASSIRYTRAPDPPNPETQYF

d_gene: NA
len: 13
v_gene: TRBV11-3
abundance: NA
j_gene: TRBJ2-5
CDR3nt: TGTGCCAGCAGTTTTTTGGGGCCAGAGACCCAGTACTTC
CDR3aa: CASSFLGPETQYF

d_gene: NA
len: 14
v_gene: TRBV6-5
abundance: NA
j_gene: TRBJ2-7
CDR3nt: TGTGCCAGCAGTTGGACCCACCGGGGCTACGAGCAGTACTTC
CDR3aa: CASSWTHRGYEQYF

d_gene: NA
len: 16
v_gene: TRBV14
abundance: NA
j_gene: TRBJ1-5
CDR3nt: TGTGCCAGCAGCCAAGATAGGGGGATTAGCAATCAGCCCCAGCATTTT
CDR3aa: CASSQDRGISNQPQHF

d_gene: NA
len: 16
v_gene: TRBV19
abundance: NA
j_gene: TRBJ2-1
CDR3nt: TGTGCCAGTACAATGAATGGCCGGGACTTCTACAATGAGCAGTTCTTC
CDR3aa: CASTMNGRDFYNEQFF

d_gene: TRBD1
len: 11
v_gene: TRBV20-1
abundance: once
j_gene: TRBJ1-1
CDR3nt: TGCAGTGCTAGGTGGGACAGGGGTCAAATCTTT
CDR3aa: CSARWDRGQIF

d_gene: TRBD2
len: 15
v_gene: TRBV11-3
abundance: NA
j_gene: TRBJ2-5
CDR3nt: TGTGCCAGCAGCTGGACTAGCGGTTACCAAGAGACCCAGTACTTC
CDR3aa: CASSWTSGYQETQYF

d_gene: TRBD2
len: 16
v_gene: TRBV6-4
abundance: NA
j_gene: TRBJ2-2
CDR3nt: TGTGCCAGCAGTGACTTCGGGGGGGCGAACACCGGGGAGCTGTTTTTT
CDR3aa: CASSDFGGANTGELFF

d_gene: NA
len: 13
v_gene: TRBV7-9
abundance: NA
j_gene: TRBJ1-1
CDR3nt: TGTGCCAGCAGCTTTTACGGGCCAGGGAAAGCTTTCTTT
CDR3aa: CASSFYGPGKAFF